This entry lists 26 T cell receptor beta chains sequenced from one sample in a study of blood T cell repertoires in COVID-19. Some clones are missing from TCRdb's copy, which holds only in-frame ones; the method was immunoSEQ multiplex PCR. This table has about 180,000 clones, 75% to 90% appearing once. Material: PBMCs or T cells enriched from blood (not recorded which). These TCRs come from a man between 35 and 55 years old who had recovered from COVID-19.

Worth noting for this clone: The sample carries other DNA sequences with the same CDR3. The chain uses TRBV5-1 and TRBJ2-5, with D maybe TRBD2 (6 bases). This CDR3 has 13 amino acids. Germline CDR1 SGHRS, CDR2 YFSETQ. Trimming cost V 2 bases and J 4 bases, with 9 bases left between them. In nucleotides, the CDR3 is TGCGCCAGCAGCTTCCGGAGGGGAGAGACCCAGTACTTC. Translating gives CASSFRRGETQYF.

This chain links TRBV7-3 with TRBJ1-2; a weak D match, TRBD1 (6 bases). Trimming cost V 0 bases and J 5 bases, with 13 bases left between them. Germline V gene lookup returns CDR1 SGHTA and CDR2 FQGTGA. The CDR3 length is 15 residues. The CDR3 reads CASSLTAGARYGYTF. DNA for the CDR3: TGTGCCAGCAGCTTAACGGCAGGGGCGAGGTATGGCTACACCTTC.

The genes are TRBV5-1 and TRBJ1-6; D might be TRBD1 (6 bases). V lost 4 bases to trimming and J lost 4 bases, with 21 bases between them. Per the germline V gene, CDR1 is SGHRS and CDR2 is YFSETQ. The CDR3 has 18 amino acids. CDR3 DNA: TGCGCCAGCAGCGGAAGACGACCGGGACAAAAATATAATTCACCCCTCCACTTT. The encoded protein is CASSGRRPGQKYNSPLHF.

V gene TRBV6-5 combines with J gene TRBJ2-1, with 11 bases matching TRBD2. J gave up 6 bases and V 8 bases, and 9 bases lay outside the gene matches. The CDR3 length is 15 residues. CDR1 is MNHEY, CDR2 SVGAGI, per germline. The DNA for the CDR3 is TGTGCCAGCCACGCTACTAGCGGGAGCCCCAATGAGCAGTTCTTC. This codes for CASHATSGSPNEQFF.

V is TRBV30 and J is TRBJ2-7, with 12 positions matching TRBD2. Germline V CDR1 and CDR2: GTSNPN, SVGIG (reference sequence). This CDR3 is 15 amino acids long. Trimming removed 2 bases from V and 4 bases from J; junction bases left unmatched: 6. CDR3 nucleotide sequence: TGTGCCTGGAGTTTCGGACTAGCGGGGCCATACGAGCAGTACTTC. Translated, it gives CAWSFGLAGPYEQYF.

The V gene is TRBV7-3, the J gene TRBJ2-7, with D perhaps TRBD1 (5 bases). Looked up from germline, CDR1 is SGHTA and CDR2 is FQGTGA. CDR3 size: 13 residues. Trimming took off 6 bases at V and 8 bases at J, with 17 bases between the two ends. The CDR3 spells CASRGQSDTKQYF. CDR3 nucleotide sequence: TGTGCCAGCAGAGGTCAGTCGGACACCAAGCAGTACTTC.

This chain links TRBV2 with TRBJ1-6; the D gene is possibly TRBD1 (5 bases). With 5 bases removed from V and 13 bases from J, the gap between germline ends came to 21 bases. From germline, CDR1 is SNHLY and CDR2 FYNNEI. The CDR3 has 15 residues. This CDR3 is CASSPQGRPIHPLHF. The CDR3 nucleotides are TGTGCCAGCAGTCCCCAGGGCAGACCAATTCACCCCCTCCACTTT.

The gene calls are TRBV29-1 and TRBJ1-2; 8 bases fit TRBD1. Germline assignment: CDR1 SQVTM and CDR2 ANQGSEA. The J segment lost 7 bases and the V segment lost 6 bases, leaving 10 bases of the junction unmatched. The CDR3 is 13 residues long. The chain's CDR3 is CSVLDRGRGGYTF. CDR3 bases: TGCAGCGTCCTCGACAGGGGCCGGGGTGGCTACACCTTC.

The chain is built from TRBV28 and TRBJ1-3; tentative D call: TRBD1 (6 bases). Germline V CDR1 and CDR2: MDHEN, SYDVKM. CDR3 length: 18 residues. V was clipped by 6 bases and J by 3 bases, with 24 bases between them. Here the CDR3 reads CASSPDVLGAQGGNTIYF. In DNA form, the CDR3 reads TGTGCCAGCAGCCCCGACGTACTGGGGGCGCAGGGTGGAAACACCATATATTTT.

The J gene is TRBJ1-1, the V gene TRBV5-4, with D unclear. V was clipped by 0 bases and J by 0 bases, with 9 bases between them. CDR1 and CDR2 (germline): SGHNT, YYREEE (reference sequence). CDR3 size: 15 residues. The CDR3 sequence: CASSLDAELNTEAFF. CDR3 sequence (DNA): TGTGCCAGCAGCTTGGATGCGGAGCTGAACACTGAAGCTTTCTTT.

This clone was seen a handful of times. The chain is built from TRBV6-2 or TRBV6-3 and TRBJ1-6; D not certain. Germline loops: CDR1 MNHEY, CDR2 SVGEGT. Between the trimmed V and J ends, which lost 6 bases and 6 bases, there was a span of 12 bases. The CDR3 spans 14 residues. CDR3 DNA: TGTGCCAGCAGACCTCGCGGAACTAATTCACCCCTCCACTTT. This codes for CASRPRGTNSPLHF.

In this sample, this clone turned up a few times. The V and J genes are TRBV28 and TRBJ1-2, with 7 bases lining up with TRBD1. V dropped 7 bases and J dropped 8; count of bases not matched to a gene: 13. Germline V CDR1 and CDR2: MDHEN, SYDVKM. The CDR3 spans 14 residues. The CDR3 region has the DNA TGTGCCAGCAAGTCCCCGACAGGGTACTTGGGCTACACCTTC. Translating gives CASKSPTGYLGYTF.

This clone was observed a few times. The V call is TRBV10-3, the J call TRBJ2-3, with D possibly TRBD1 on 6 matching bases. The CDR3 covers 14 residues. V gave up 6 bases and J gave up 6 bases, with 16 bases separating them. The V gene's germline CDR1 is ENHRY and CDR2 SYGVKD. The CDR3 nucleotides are TGTGCCATCAGCCCCGGGCCGCAGGGGGATACGCAGTATTTT. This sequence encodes CAISPGPQGDTQYF.

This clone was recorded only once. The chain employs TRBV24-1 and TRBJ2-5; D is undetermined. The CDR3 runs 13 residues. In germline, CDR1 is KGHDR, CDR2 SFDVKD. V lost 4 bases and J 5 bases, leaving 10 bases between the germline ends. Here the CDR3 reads CATSESLRETQYF. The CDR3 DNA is TGTGCCACCAGTGAGTCGCTACGGGAGACCCAGTACTTC.

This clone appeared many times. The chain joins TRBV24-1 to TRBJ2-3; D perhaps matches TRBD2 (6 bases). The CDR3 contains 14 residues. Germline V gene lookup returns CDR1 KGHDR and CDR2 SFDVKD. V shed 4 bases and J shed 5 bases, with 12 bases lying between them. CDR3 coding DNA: TGTGCCACCAGTGAGCCCGGGACTTTAGATACGCAGTATTTT. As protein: CATSEPGTLDTQYF.

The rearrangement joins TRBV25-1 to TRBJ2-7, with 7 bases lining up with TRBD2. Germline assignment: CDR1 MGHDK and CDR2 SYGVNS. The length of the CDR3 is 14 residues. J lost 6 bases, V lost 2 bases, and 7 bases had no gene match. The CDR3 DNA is TGTGCCAGCAGTGAAAGGCGGGAGAAAGGCGAGCAGTACTTC. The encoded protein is CASSERREKGEQYF.

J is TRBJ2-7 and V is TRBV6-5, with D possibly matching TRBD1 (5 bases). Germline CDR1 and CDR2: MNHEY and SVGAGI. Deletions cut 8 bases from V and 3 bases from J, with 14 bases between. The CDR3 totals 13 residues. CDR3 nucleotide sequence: TGTGCCAGCGGACAACGAGGAGTCTACGAGCAGTACTTC. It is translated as CASGQRGVYEQYF.

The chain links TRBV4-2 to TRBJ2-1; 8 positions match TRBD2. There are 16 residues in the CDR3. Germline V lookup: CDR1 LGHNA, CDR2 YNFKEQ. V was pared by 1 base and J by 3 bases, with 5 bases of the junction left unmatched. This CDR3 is CASSQGARGGYNEQFF. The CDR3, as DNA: TGTGCCAGCAGCCAAGGAGCTCGGGGGGGCTACAATGAGCAGTTCTTC.

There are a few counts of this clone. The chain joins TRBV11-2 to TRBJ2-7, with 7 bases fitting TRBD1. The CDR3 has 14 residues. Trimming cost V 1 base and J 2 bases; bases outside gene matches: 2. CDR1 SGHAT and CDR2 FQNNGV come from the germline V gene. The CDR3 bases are TGTGCCAGCAGCTTAGCCCAGGGGGCCTACGAGCAGTACTTC. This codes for CASSLAQGAYEQYF.

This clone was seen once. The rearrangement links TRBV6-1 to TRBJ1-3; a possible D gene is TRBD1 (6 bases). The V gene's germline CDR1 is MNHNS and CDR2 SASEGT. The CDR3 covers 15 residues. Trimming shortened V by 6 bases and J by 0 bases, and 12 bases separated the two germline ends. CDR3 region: CASSGTGISGNTIYF. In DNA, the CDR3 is TGTGCCAGCAGCGGTACAGGGATCTCTGGAAACACCATATATTTT.

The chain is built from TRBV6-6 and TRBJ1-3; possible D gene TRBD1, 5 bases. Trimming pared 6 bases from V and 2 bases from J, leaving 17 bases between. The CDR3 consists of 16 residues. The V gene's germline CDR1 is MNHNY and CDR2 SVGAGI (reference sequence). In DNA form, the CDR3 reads TGTGCCAGCAGGCGATCGCCAACAGGAACTGGAAACACCATATATTTT. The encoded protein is CASRRSPTGTGNTIYF.

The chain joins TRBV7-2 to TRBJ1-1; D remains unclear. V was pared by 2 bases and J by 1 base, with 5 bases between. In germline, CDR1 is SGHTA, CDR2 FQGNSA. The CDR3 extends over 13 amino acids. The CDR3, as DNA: TGTGCCAGCAGCTTAATCGGGAACACTGAAGCTTTCTTT. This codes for CASSLIGNTEAFF.

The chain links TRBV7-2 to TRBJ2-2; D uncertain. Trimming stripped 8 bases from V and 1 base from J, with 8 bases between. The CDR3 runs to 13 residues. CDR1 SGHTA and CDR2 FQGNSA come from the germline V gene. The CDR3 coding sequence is TGTGCCAGCGTGGGCAGGAACACCGGGGAGCTGTTTTTT. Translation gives CASVGRNTGELFF.

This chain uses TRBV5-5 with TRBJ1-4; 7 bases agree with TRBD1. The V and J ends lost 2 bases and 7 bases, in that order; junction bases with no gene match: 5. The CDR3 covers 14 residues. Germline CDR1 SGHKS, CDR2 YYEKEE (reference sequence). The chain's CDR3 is CASSFTGAGEKLFF. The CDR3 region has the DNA TGTGCCAGCAGCTTTACAGGGGCGGGTGAAAAACTGTTTTTT.

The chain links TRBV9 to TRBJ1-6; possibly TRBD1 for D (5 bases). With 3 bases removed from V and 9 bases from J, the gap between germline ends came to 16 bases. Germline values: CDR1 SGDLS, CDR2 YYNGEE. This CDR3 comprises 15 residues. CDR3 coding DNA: TGTGCCAGCAGCGCTTGGGGAGGGGACCGTTCACCCCTCCACTTT. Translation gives CASSAWGGDRSPLHF.

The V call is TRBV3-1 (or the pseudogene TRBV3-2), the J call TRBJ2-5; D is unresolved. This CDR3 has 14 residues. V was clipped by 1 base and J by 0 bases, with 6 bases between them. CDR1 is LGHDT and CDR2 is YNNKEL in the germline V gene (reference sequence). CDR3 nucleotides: TGTGCCAGCAGCCAAGTCCCGTACCAAGAGACCCAGTACTTC. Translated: CASSQVPYQETQYF.